This entry is about one TCR beta chain. Other DNA sequences of this sample code for an identical CDR3. Per the study methods: Using reference gene primer amplification, nucleated cell counts were estimated. Sequenced by immunoSEQ multiplex PCR; TCRdb stores in-frame clones only, minus some. The V and J calls and the clone size are those of that table, but D and trimming were determined from the DNA. The sample yields about 45,000 clones, approximately 80% seen once. This CDR3 has 15 residues. The germline V gene has CDR1 SGHRS and CDR2 YFSETQ. V lost 4 bases to trimming and J lost 8 bases; unmatched junction nucleotides: 10. These data are taken from a study of blood T cell repertoires in COVID-19. For the study at large: Acute-phase and convalescent COVID-19 samples originated in the United States, Italy and Spain. PBMCs, B-cell-depleted T cells, or T cells provided the cDNA or gDNA that made up the material.

This sequence was found in a man in his 70s with acute or convalescent COVID-19. This sequence joins TRBV5-1 and TRBJ1-4; 8 bases agree with TRBD1. Sequences were obtained from peripheral blood. The CDR3 DNA is TGCGCCAGCAGCCTTACCGGGACAGGAAAAGAAAAACTGTTTTTT. It specifies CASSLTGTGKEKLFF.